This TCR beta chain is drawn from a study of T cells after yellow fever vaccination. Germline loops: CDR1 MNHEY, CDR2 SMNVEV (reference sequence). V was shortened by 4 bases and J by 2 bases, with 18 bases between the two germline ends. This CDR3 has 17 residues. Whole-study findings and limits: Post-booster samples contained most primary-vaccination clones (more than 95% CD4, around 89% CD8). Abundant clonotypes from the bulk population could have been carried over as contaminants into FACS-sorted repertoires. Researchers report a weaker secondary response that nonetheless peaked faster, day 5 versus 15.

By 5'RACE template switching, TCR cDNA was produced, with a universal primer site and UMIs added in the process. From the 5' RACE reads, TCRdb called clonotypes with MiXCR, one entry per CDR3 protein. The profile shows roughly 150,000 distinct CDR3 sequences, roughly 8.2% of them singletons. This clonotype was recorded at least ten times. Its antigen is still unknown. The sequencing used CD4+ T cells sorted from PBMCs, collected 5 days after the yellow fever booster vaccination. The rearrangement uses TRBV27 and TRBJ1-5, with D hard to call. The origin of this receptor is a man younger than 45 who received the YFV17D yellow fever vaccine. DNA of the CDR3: TGTGCCAGCAGTTATACCCCACTAGTGGCCGGCAATCAGCCCCAGCATTTT. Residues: CASSYTPLVAGNQPQHF.